The entry below describes one T cell receptor (beta chain). V was trimmed by 1 base and J by 6 bases, leaving 16 bases between them. The CDR3 sequence is 16 residues long. Germline CDR1 MDHEN, CDR2 SYDVKM. The sample is drawn from a study of technical replicates of blood from several donors. Sequencing was performed with immunoSEQ multiplex PCR; in TCRdb, only in-frame clones are kept and a portion is missing. The table records some 71,000 clones, nearly 98% of them present only once. V is TRBV28 and J is TRBJ2-1; tentatively, D is TRBD1 (5 bases). The receptor's source is a human donor in good health. Sequencing was performed on T cells isolated from PBMCs. CDR3 loop: CASSLYQGIRANEQFF. The CDR3 DNA reads as TGTGCCAGCAGTTTATACCAGGGAATTAGGGCCAATGAGCAGTTCTTC.